The rows below give T cell receptor beta chains drawn from one sample of a study of cytomegalovirus exposure and HLA in healthy donors. The assay was immunoSEQ multiplex PCR, and TCRdb's table has in-frame clones only and misses some. The sample lists roughly 100,000 clones; around 70% were seen once. Sample: PBMCs. These receptors all stem from a woman aged 45 to 65 in good health and CMV-seropositive. The CDR3 runs from the conserved cysteine through the conserved F or W. Fields, in order: J gene, V gene, D gene, CDR3 protein. A D gene is named only where the DNA matches it firmly.

j_gene: TRBJ1-1; v_gene: TRBV29-1; d_gene: -; CDR3aa: CRVEVRGRPNTEAFF
j_gene: TRBJ2-1; v_gene: TRBV18; d_gene: TRBD1; CDR3aa: CASSQGAGDEQFF
j_gene: TRBJ2-2; v_gene: TRBV10-3; d_gene: -; CDR3aa: CAISELTYTGELFF
j_gene: TRBJ2-7; v_gene: TRBV6-6; d_gene: TRBD1; CDR3aa: CASSRQGGIYEQYF
j_gene: TRBJ1-4; v_gene: TRBV28; d_gene: TRBD1; CDR3aa: CASSFPGTGVYGEKLFF
j_gene: TRBJ2-7; v_gene: TRBV4-2; d_gene: TRBD1; CDR3aa: CASSQEVYGTGSKVGSYEQYF
j_gene: TRBJ1-3; v_gene: TRBV6-1; d_gene: TRBD1; CDR3aa: CASSAPRQGAGSTIYF
j_gene: TRBJ1-2; v_gene: TRBV5-1; d_gene: -; CDR3aa: CASSPLSGGYGYTF
j_gene: TRBJ1-5; v_gene: TRBV9; d_gene: -; CDR3aa: CASSVGRGNQPQHF
j_gene: TRBJ1-2; v_gene: TRBV6-1; d_gene: -; CDR3aa: CASSQSVNYGYTF
j_gene: TRBJ2-7; v_gene: TRBV18; d_gene: TRBD1; CDR3aa: CASSPRGGGQGSEQYF
j_gene: TRBJ2-1; v_gene: TRBV28; d_gene: -; CDR3aa: CASSFPPADSHNEQFF
j_gene: TRBJ2-3; v_gene: TRBV5-1; d_gene: TRBD1; CDR3aa: CASSPGQGVTDTQYF
j_gene: TRBJ2-7; v_gene: TRBV7-8; d_gene: TRBD2; CDR3aa: CASSLVSSGGSYEQYF
j_gene: TRBJ2-2; v_gene: TRBV4-3; d_gene: TRBD1; CDR3aa: CASSPTDRGPGELFF
j_gene: TRBJ2-1; v_gene: TRBV15; d_gene: TRBD1; CDR3aa: CATSTGTGPNEQFF
j_gene: TRBJ1-3; v_gene: TRBV12-5; d_gene: -; CDR3aa: CASGTGSGNTIYF
j_gene: TRBJ2-5; v_gene: TRBV12-5; d_gene: -; CDR3aa: CASGLSAAWAQYF
j_gene: TRBJ2-7; v_gene: TRBV7-9; d_gene: TRBD1; CDR3aa: CASSLSGQPYEQYF
j_gene: TRBJ2-5; v_gene: TRBV7-2; d_gene: -; CDR3aa: CASSLGQIAGRTQYF
j_gene: TRBJ2-3; v_gene: TRBV6-5; d_gene: TRBD2; CDR3aa: CASSRLAGRPDTQYF
j_gene: TRBJ1-1; v_gene: TRBV28; d_gene: -; CDR3aa: CASSLPRDTEAFF
j_gene: TRBJ1-5; v_gene: TRBV7-2; d_gene: -; CDR3aa: CASSLIRGSNQPQHF
j_gene: TRBJ2-7; v_gene: TRBV19; d_gene: TRBD2; CDR3aa: CASSMPGERGSYEQYF
j_gene: TRBJ2-1; v_gene: TRBV19; d_gene: TRBD2; CDR3aa: CASKDRERGEQFF
j_gene: TRBJ2-7; v_gene: TRBV11-2; d_gene: TRBD1; CDR3aa: CASSISGQGAKYF
j_gene: TRBJ1-5; v_gene: TRBV5-1; d_gene: -; CDR3aa: CASSTNPGEQPQHF
j_gene: TRBJ2-1; v_gene: TRBV10-1; d_gene: TRBD1; CDR3aa: CASSAPGTGTNEQFF
j_gene: TRBJ2-1; v_gene: TRBV20-1; d_gene: -; CDR3aa: CSATSINEQFF
j_gene: TRBJ2-7; v_gene: TRBV7-3; d_gene: -; CDR3aa: CASSQGKGPSYEQYF
j_gene: TRBJ1-1; v_gene: TRBV5-4; d_gene: -; CDR3aa: CASSRQVGGGTEAFF
j_gene: TRBJ2-7; v_gene: TRBV10-3; d_gene: TRBD1; CDR3aa: CAISETGVYEQYF
j_gene: TRBJ2-3; v_gene: TRBV5-1; d_gene: TRBD2; CDR3aa: CASSLGGLAGADTQYF
j_gene: TRBJ1-5; v_gene: TRBV7-2; d_gene: TRBD1; CDR3aa: CASSQQGVNNQPQHF
j_gene: TRBJ2-2; v_gene: TRBV18; d_gene: -; CDR3aa: CASSFLGQTINTGELFF
j_gene: TRBJ2-1; v_gene: TRBV19; d_gene: TRBD2; CDR3aa: CASSREASGVQRQFF
j_gene: TRBJ2-2; v_gene: TRBV11-2; d_gene: -; CDR3aa: CASSLGVEVGELFF
j_gene: TRBJ2-1; v_gene: TRBV4-1; d_gene: -; CDR3aa: CASRDYSGRTYNEQFF
j_gene: TRBJ2-2; v_gene: TRBV2; d_gene: -; CDR3aa: CASKRQPRFGELFF
j_gene: TRBJ2-7; v_gene: TRBV5-4; d_gene: -; CDR3aa: CASSRPRLGVTYEQYF
j_gene: TRBJ1-5; v_gene: TRBV19; d_gene: -; CDR3aa: CASSISFNQPQHF
j_gene: -; v_gene: TRBV27; d_gene: TRBD1; CDR3aa: CATQKRQGTNYEQYF
j_gene: TRBJ2-5; v_gene: TRBV6-1; d_gene: TRBD1; CDR3aa: CASSRDRQETQYF
j_gene: TRBJ2-2; v_gene: TRBV9; d_gene: -; CDR3aa: CASSVAVVLNTGELFF
j_gene: TRBJ2-5; v_gene: TRBV28; d_gene: -; CDR3aa: CASSLHTGGVRTQYF
j_gene: TRBJ2-7; v_gene: TRBV5-1; d_gene: -; CDR3aa: CASSGETPPYEQYF
j_gene: TRBJ2-3; v_gene: TRBV4-1; d_gene: TRBD2; CDR3aa: CASSQILAASHGDTQYF
j_gene: TRBJ1-2; v_gene: TRBV21-1; d_gene: -; CDR3aa: CASSQGIVIYGYTF
j_gene: TRBJ2-1; v_gene: TRBV2; d_gene: TRBD2; CDR3aa: CASSGLWGDSGVPYNEQFF
j_gene: TRBJ2-1; v_gene: TRBV18; d_gene: TRBD2; CDR3aa: CASSSGTLAGGTDEQFF
j_gene: TRBJ1-2; v_gene: TRBV2; d_gene: -; CDR3aa: CAGRRGPNYGYTF
j_gene: TRBJ2-7; v_gene: TRBV5-4; d_gene: -; CDR3aa: CASSLRERSEQYF
j_gene: TRBJ1-5; v_gene: TRBV7-8; d_gene: -; CDR3aa: CASSLGPGLRNQPQHF
j_gene: TRBJ2-7; v_gene: TRBV7-3; d_gene: -; CDR3aa: CASSFADSRSEQYF